This T cell receptor (beta chain) originates from a study of blood T cell repertoires in COVID-19. TCRdb's table, derived via immunoSEQ multiplex PCR, lists solely in-frame clones and lacks some. This sample has around 360,000 clones, with over 75% found just once. The CDR3 has 13 amino acids. The V and J ends lost 0 bases and 7 bases respectively, with 6 bases between them. All recovered Cohort 3 donors got two negative PCRs, got clearance, or saw symptom resolution. Material for sequencing was PBMCs or T cells enriched from blood (not recorded which). The chain links TRBV12-3 or TRBV12-4 to TRBJ2-2, with D tentatively TRBD2 (6 bases). This receptor was taken from a woman aged 25 to 39 who had recovered from COVID-19. The CDR3 coding sequence is TGTGCCAGCAGTTTAGCGACTAGCGGGGAGCTGTTTTTT. It specifies CASSLATSGELFF.